A single sample is the source of the 28 T cell receptor beta chains below, sequenced in a study of control samples from healthy donors and cancer patients. The data were produced by immunoSEQ multiplex PCR, yet TCRdb's version contains in-frame clones alone and is incomplete. This table has approximately 170,000 clones, around 87% appearing once. Source material: blood. These receptors were taken from a woman aged 50 to 65 in good health.

The rearrangement joins TRBV7-2 to TRBJ2-1, with a tentative D call TRBD2 (5 bases). The germline gives CDR1 SGHTA, CDR2 FQGNSA. V lost 5 bases to trimming and J lost 4 bases, with 9 bases between them. The CDR3 loop spans 13 amino acids. In DNA, the CDR3 is TGTGCCAGCAGCCTAAGCGGTTACAATGAGCAGTTCTTC. Its protein is CASSLSGYNEQFF.

This sequence joins TRBV7-8 and TRBJ1-1; no reliable D call. In germline, CDR1 is SGHVS, CDR2 FQNEAQ. V was trimmed by 0 bases and J by 11 bases, leaving 10 bases between them. CDR3 length equals 12 residues. CDR3 nucleotides: TGTGCCAGCAGCTTAGCGGTCACGGGGGCTTTCTTT. Residues: CASSLAVTGAFF.

The chain employs TRBV27 and TRBJ1-6; 8 bases agree with TRBD1. V trimming: 4 bases; J trimming: 10 bases; junction bases outside the gene matches: 9. The V gene's germline CDR1 is MNHEY and CDR2 SMNVEV (reference sequence). The CDR3 contains 15 residues. CDR3 in amino acids: CASSSSSRGLSPLHF. The DNA of the CDR3 is TGTGCCAGCAGTTCTTCCAGCAGGGGGCTATCACCCCTCCACTTT.

The CDR3 here is CASSLDPTVINTGELFF. CDR3 DNA: TGCGCCAGCAGCTTGGACCCCACCGTGATTAACACCGGGGAGCTGTTTTTT. The chain links TRBV5-1 to TRBJ2-2; no clear D gene. Germline V CDR1 and CDR2: SGHRS, YFSETQ. CDR3 length: 17 residues. Trimming removed 0 bases from V and 2 bases from J, with 14 bases in between. The whole variable domain, filled in from reference TRBV5-1 and TRBJ2-2, reads KAGVTQTPRYLIKTRGQQVTLSCSPISGHRSVSWYQQTPGQGLQFLFEYFSETQRNKGNFPGRFSGRQFSNSRSEMNVSTLELGDSALYLCASSLDPTVINTGELFFGEGSRLTVL.

V usage is TRBV19 and J usage is TRBJ2-7; D uncertain. Deletions cut 3 bases from V and 0 bases from J, with 9 bases between. Per germline, CDR1 LNHDA and CDR2 SQIVND (reference sequence). CDR3 size: 14 residues. The CDR3 bases are TGTGCCAGTAGTATCTCGCTGGGCTCCTACGAGCAGTACTTC. This sequence encodes CASSISLGSYEQYF. Together with reference TRBV19 and TRBJ2-7, the CDR3 gives the full variable domain: DGGITQSPKYLFRKEGQNVTLSCEQNLNHDAMYWYRQDPGQGLRLIYYSQIVNDFQKGDIAEGYSVSREKKESFPLTVTSAQKNPTAFYLCASSISLGSYEQYFGPGTRLTVT.

The chain uses TRBV14 and TRBJ2-5; 9 nucleotides agree with TRBD1. CDR3 size: 15 residues. CDR1 SGHDN and CDR2 FVKESK come from the germline V gene. Trimming removed 4 bases from V and 4 bases from J; junction bases left unmatched: 7. The DNA for the CDR3 is TGTGCCAGCAGCCCCTGGGGACAGGGCGGAGAGACCCAGTACTTC. Amino acids: CASSPWGQGGETQYF.

V gene TRBV6-5 combines with J gene TRBJ1-2; D might be TRBD1 (5 bases). V was clipped by 5 bases and J by 8 bases, with 15 bases between them. CDR1 MNHEY and CDR2 SVGAGI come from the germline V gene. This CDR3 has 13 residues. The CDR3 here is CASSPEAGQGYTF. In DNA form, the CDR3 reads TGTGCCAGCAGTCCTGAAGCAGGACAAGGCTACACCTTC.

The chain combines TRBV6-2 or TRBV6-3 with TRBJ1-5, with a weak D call TRBD1 (5 bases). This CDR3 has 16 residues. The V end was cut by 5 bases, the J end by 3 bases, with 17 bases between. From germline, CDR1 is MNHEY and CDR2 SVGEGT. The CDR3 here is CASSPRSGTVNQPQHF. In DNA form, the CDR3 reads TGTGCCAGCAGTCCAAGGTCCGGGACGGTCAATCAGCCCCAGCATTTT.

The rearrangement uses TRBV27 and TRBJ1-1; tentative D call: TRBD1 (6 bases). Germline V gene lookup returns CDR1 MNHEY and CDR2 SMNVEV (reference sequence). This CDR3 comprises 15 residues. Trimming stripped 5 bases from V and 3 bases from J, with 16 bases between. DNA of the CDR3: TGTGCCAGCAGTCCAACCGGGACACCCTACACTGAAGCTTTCTTT. Residues: CASSPTGTPYTEAFF.

V gene TRBV27 combines with J gene TRBJ1-2, with 7 bases matching TRBD1. V lost 5 bases and J lost 2; bases outside the gene matches: 14. The CDR3 is 17 amino acids. Germline values: CDR1 MNHEY, CDR2 SMNVEV (reference sequence). CDR3 in amino acids: CASSPTPAGGLNYGYTF. The CDR3 nucleotides are TGTGCCAGCAGTCCTACCCCCGCAGGGGGATTGAACTATGGCTACACCTTC.

This clone occurred once. The V and J genes are TRBV27 and TRBJ2-5, with D unclear. The CDR3 is 12 amino acids. Germline CDR1 and CDR2: MNHEY and SMNVEV (reference sequence). Trimming left V 8 bases short and J 4 bases short, with 11 bases between. The DNA of the CDR3 is TGTGCCAGCTCCCCTGGCACAGAGACCCAGTACTTC. Protein: CASSPGTETQYF.

V usage is TRBV5-8 and J usage is TRBJ2-1; 11 bases agree with TRBD1. The CDR3 is made up of 15 amino acids. The J segment lost 4 bases and the V segment lost 2 bases, leaving 2 bases of the junction unmatched. Germline V gives CDR1 SGHTS, CDR2 YDEGEE. The CDR3 DNA reads TGTGCCAGCAGCTTTGGGACAGGGGGGTACAATGAGCAGTTCTTC. It specifies CASSFGTGGYNEQFF. The complete variable domain, with remaining parts taken from reference TRBV5-8 and TRBJ2-1, reads EAGVTQSPTHLIKTRGQQATLRCSPISGHTSVYWYQQALGLGLQFLLWYDEGEERNRGNFPPRFSGRQFPNYSSELNVNALELEDSALYLCASSFGTGGYNEQFFGPGTRLTVL.

The J gene is TRBJ1-1, the V gene TRBV6-6, with D possibly TRBD1 on 5 matching bases. Germline values: CDR1 MNHNY, CDR2 SVGAGI (reference sequence). The CDR3 runs 15 residues. Trimming left V 4 bases short and J 3 bases short, with 15 bases between. This CDR3 is CASSSPDVGDTEAFF. The DNA for the CDR3 is TGTGCCAGCAGTTCCCCCGACGTGGGGGACACTGAAGCTTTCTTT.

The rearrangement joins TRBV28 to TRBJ1-2, with D possibly being TRBD1 (5 bases). V shed 2 bases and J shed 5 bases, with 15 bases lying between them. This CDR3 is 15 amino acids long. In germline, CDR1 is MDHEN, CDR2 SYDVKM. The CDR3 DNA is TGTGCCAGCAGTTTAGGGGCCATTGGGGGATATGGCTACACCTTC. This encodes CASSLGAIGGYGYTF.

The chain joins TRBV7-2 to TRBJ2-1, with 7 nucleotides matching TRBD1. The CDR3 sequence is 15 residues long. J was trimmed by 4 bases and V by 5 bases; bases with no gene match: 8. CDR1 and CDR2 (germline): SGHTA, FQGNSA. In DNA, the CDR3 is TGTGCCAGCAGCGATACAGGGGCAGGGTACAATGAGCAGTTCTTC. Amino acids: CASSDTGAGYNEQFF.

The V gene is TRBV19, the J gene TRBJ2-7; D may be TRBD1 or TRBD2 (5 bases each). The V end lost 9 bases, the J end lost 0 bases, and 18 bases lay between the germline ends. The CDR3 sequence is 15 residues long. Germline assignment: CDR1 LNHDA and CDR2 SQIVND (reference sequence). The CDR3 spells CASTPGRVSSYEQYF. The CDR3 region has the DNA TGTGCCAGCACCCCGGGACGCGTAAGCTCCTACGAGCAGTACTTC.

The chain combines TRBV2 with TRBJ2-1, with D possibly being TRBD2 (5 bases). Per the germline V gene, CDR1 is SNHLY and CDR2 is FYNNEI. The V end lost 10 bases, the J end lost 3 bases, and 13 bases lay between the germline ends. The CDR3 covers 13 residues. The CDR3 nucleotides read TGTGCCACCACTAGAGGGTTCTACAATGAGCAGTTCTTC. Translating it yields CATTRGFYNEQFF.

The chain combines TRBV5-5 with TRBJ1-2, with D uncertain. V lost 0 bases and J lost 2, with 11 bases in between. The CDR3 runs to 15 residues. Germline V CDR1 and CDR2: SGHKS, YYEKEE (reference sequence). This CDR3 reads CASSLAAVVNYGYTF. Here the CDR3 DNA reads TGTGCCAGCAGCTTGGCCGCGGTGGTCAACTATGGCTACACCTTC.

This clone was seen once. The rearrangement uses TRBV28 and TRBJ2-7; perhaps TRBD1 as D (5 bases). Germline-derived CDR1 and CDR2 are MDHEN and SYDVKM. This CDR3 region has 11 residues. Trimming pared 6 bases from V and 5 bases from J, leaving 8 bases between. The CDR3, as DNA: TGTGCCAGCAGAACAGGCCACGAGCAGTACTTC. Translation: CASRTGHEQYF.

The chain recombines TRBV6-1 with TRBJ2-7, with 8 bases identical to TRBD1. Germline V gene lookup returns CDR1 MNHNS and CDR2 SASEGT. Trimming at V came to 3 bases and at J to 4 bases, leaving 14 bases not matched to a gene. This CDR3 comprises 17 residues. CDR3 amino acids: CASSDRGLGMGPYEQYF. CDR3 DNA sequence: TGTGCCAGCAGTGACAGGGGGCTGGGGATGGGACCATACGAGCAGTACTTC.

The rearrangement links TRBV4-1 to TRBJ2-7; the match to TRBD2 covers 9 bases. Germline V gives CDR1 MGHRA, CDR2 YSYEKL. V shed 5 bases, J shed 4 bases, and the junction held 18 bases outside the gene matches. CDR3 length: 18 amino acids. The CDR3 spells CASSYVPNVAGVGYEQYF. DNA of the CDR3: TGCGCCAGCAGCTACGTCCCGAACGTAGCGGGAGTTGGGTACGAGCAGTACTTC.

The CDR3: CSVLRVGGQNEKLFF. CDR3 DNA sequence: TGCAGCGTCCTAAGAGTGGGGGGACAAAATGAAAAACTGTTTTTT. The chain combines TRBV29-1 with TRBJ1-4; maybe TRBD1 (6 bases). CDR1 and CDR2 (germline): SQVTM, ANQGSEA. The V end was cut by 6 bases, the J end by 5 bases, with 19 bases between. The CDR3 covers 15 residues.

The rearrangement uses TRBV10-3 and TRBJ1-2, with 9 bases identical to TRBD1. Per germline, CDR1 ENHRY and CDR2 SYGVKD. J was trimmed by 2 bases and V by 10 bases; bases with no gene match: 11. The CDR3 is 15 amino acids. CDR3 amino acids: CATYGAGQGNYGYTF. CDR3 coding DNA: TGTGCCACCTATGGGGCGGGACAGGGCAACTATGGCTACACCTTC.

The chain carries TRBV30 and TRBJ2-1, with D maybe TRBD1 (5 bases). From germline, CDR1 is GTSNPN and CDR2 SVGIG (reference sequence). V was shortened by 5 bases and J by 7 bases, with 9 bases between the two germline ends. The CDR3 has 11 residues. The CDR3 DNA reads TGTGCCTGGTTATCAGGGAATGAGCAGTTCTTC. Protein sequence: CAWLSGNEQFF.

V is TRBV19 and J is TRBJ2-3; perhaps TRBD1 as D (6 bases). Germline V gene lookup returns CDR1 LNHDA and CDR2 SQIVND (reference sequence). There are 19 residues in the CDR3. V was trimmed by 6 bases and J by 2 bases, leaving 27 bases between them. For the CDR3, the DNA is TGTGCCAGTAGCCGCAACCCTCGGGACAAAATCGCGCACACAGATACGCAGTATTTT. Its protein is CASSRNPRDKIAHTDTQYF. The variable domain in full, completed from reference TRBV19 and TRBJ2-3, reads DGGITQSPKYLFRKEGQNVTLSCEQNLNHDAMYWYRQDPGQGLRLIYYSQIVNDFQKGDIAEGYSVSREKKESFPLTVTSAQKNPTAFYLCASSRNPRDKIAHTDTQYFGPGTRLTVL.

The rearrangement links TRBV16 to TRBJ1-5; the D gene is possibly TRBD1 (5 bases). Germline values: CDR1 KGHSY, CDR2 FQNENV. The CDR3 is 16 residues long. Trimming stripped 2 bases from V and 1 base from J, with 12 bases between. CDR3 nucleotides: TGTGCCAGCAGCCAAGTCGCGGCAGGGAGCAATCAGCCCCAGCATTTT. It encodes CASSQVAAGSNQPQHF.

V usage is TRBV5-1 and J usage is TRBJ1-5; no clear D gene. Trimming pared 0 bases from V and 4 bases from J, leaving 8 bases between. CDR1 is SGHRS, CDR2 YFSETQ, per germline. There are 14 residues in the CDR3. The chain's CDR3 is CASSLDDPNQPQHF. The CDR3 region has the DNA TGCGCCAGCAGCTTGGATGACCCTAATCAGCCCCAGCATTTT.

The chain carries TRBV28 and TRBJ2-1, with 10 bases lining up with TRBD2. The CDR3 consists of 16 residues. V lost 5 bases, J lost 3 bases, and 7 bases stayed unmatched. Germline CDR1 is MDHEN and CDR2 is SYDVKM. CDR3 loop: CASSPTGLADYNEQFF. The CDR3, as DNA: TGTGCCAGCAGTCCCACCGGACTAGCGGACTACAATGAGCAGTTCTTC.